Below, 11 T cell receptor beta chains from the same sample are listed, as sequenced in a study of blood T cell repertoires in COVID-19. Assay used: immunoSEQ multiplex PCR; TCRdb lists only in-frame clones, some missing. The sample lists around 200,000 clones, 85% seen once, with 4.9% in the top ten. Sequences were obtained from peripheral blood. All receptors come from an elderly woman with acute or convalescent COVID-19.

The rearrangement links TRBV9 to TRBJ2-2, with 10 bases that match TRBD2. The V gene's germline CDR1 is SGDLS and CDR2 YYNGEE. V gave up 7 bases and J gave up 2 bases; unmatched junction bases: 11. The CDR3 runs 17 residues. This chain's CDR3 is CASSVRRTSGNTGELFF. The DNA for the CDR3 is TGTGCCAGCTCAGTCAGAAGGACTAGCGGCAACACCGGGGAGCTGTTTTTT.

The chain has TRBV6-5 and TRBJ2-7; weak D call: TRBD2 (5 bases). V lost 0 bases to trimming and J lost 2 bases, with 11 bases between them. CDR1 is MNHEY, CDR2 SVGAGI, per germline. The CDR3 runs to 15 residues. CDR3 coding DNA: TGTGCCAGCAGTTACTCGACACTAGGAGCCTACGAGCAGTACTTC. Encoded protein: CASSYSTLGAYEQYF.

The J gene is TRBJ2-5, the V gene TRBV3-1 (or the pseudogene TRBV3-2); 7 bases agree with TRBD1. CDR1 is LGHDT and CDR2 is YNNKEL in the germline V gene (reference sequence). The CDR3 contains 14 residues. J lost 5 bases, V lost 4 bases, and 7 bases had no gene match. The CDR3 loop is CASSPRQGPETQYF. DNA of the CDR3: TGTGCCAGCAGCCCAAGACAGGGCCCGGAGACCCAGTACTTC.

This chain links TRBV5-1 with TRBJ1-2; 7 bases line up with TRBD1. CDR3 length: 15 residues. Germline V gives CDR1 SGHRS, CDR2 YFSETQ. V gave up 0 bases and J gave up 7 bases; unmatched junction bases: 9. The CDR3 DNA follows: TGCGCCAGCAGCTTGGTCGGAGGGGGCGTTATTGGCTACACCTTC. This sequence encodes CASSLVGGGVIGYTF.

The J gene is TRBJ2-7, the V gene TRBV4-3; tentative D call: TRBD2 (5 bases). The V end lost 2 bases, the J end lost 4 bases, and 15 bases lay between the germline ends. Looked up from germline, CDR1 is LGHNA and CDR2 is YSLEER. The CDR3 length is 15 residues. CDR3 DNA sequence: TGCGCCAGCAGCCAACAGAGTCGAGGGTATTACGAGCAGTACTTC. Amino acid sequence: CASSQQSRGYYEQYF.

This chain uses TRBV30 with TRBJ2-7; a possible D gene is TRBD2 (6 bases). Trimming took off 6 bases at V and 1 base at J, with 10 bases between the two ends. This CDR3 comprises 12 residues. Germline values: CDR1 GTSNPN, CDR2 SVGIG (reference sequence). The CDR3 loop reads CACASGSYEQYF. CDR3 nucleotide sequence: TGTGCCTGTGCAAGCGGGTCCTACGAGCAGTACTTC.

V gene TRBV6-5 combines with J gene TRBJ2-2, with a possible D match to TRBD2 (5 bases). Looked up from germline, CDR1 is MNHEY and CDR2 is SVGAGI. With 0 bases removed from V and 3 bases from J, the gap between germline ends came to 8 bases. The CDR3 totals 15 residues. The CDR3 reads CASSYSWEHTGELFF. The DNA of the CDR3 is TGTGCCAGCAGTTACTCGTGGGAGCACACCGGGGAGCTGTTTTTT.

The V call is TRBV27, the J call TRBJ2-5; a possible D gene is TRBD2 (6 bases). The CDR3 is 16 amino acids. The germline CDR1 and CDR2 sequences are MNHEY and SMNVEV (reference sequence). Trimming removed 6 bases from V and 2 bases from J, with 19 bases in between. CDR3 coding DNA: TGTGCCAGCAGCGATACTTTTCGGGAGTCTCAAGAGACCCAGTACTTC. Translation: CASSDTFRESQETQYF.

The chain uses TRBV29-1 and TRBJ2-7; a possible D gene is TRBD2 (7 bases). The V gene lost 1 base and the J gene lost 6 bases, with 13 bases spanning the gap. This CDR3 is built from 13 residues. From germline, CDR1 is SQVTM and CDR2 ANQGSEA. The CDR3 coding sequence is TGCAGCGTTGAAGCGCCGGGGGGCGCCGAGCAGTACTTC. This codes for CSVEAPGGAEQYF.

The CDR3 DNA is TGCGCCAGCAGCTCCCCACAGGGTGTCCAAGAGACCCAGTACTTC. As protein: CASSSPQGVQETQYF. This rearrangement joins TRBV5-1 to TRBJ2-5; possibly TRBD1 for D (6 bases). The CDR3 consists of 15 residues. V was trimmed by 3 bases and J by 1 base, leaving 13 bases between them. Looked up from germline, CDR1 is SGHRS and CDR2 is YFSETQ.

This clone was seen a few times. CDR3 sequence reads: CASSGGGTQPQHF. In DNA, the CDR3 is TGTGCCAGCAGCGGGGGAGGTACTCAGCCCCAGCATTTT. The rearrangement uses TRBV4-2 and TRBJ1-5; D possibly corresponds to TRBD1 (5 bases). The length of the CDR3 is 13 residues. Germline values: CDR1 LGHNA, CDR2 YNFKEQ. V was trimmed by 5 bases and J by 6 bases, leaving 11 bases between them.